This TCR beta chain was recorded in a study of blood T cells in healthy people across ages (dated by TCRdb to between 2015 and 2017). A note on the overall study: Template switching captured roughly one uniquely barcoded TCR beta cDNA molecule per two T cells in model experiments. To avoid experimental bias, donors of different ages were spread randomly across the sequencing lanes. The study analyzed two additional independent replicas of 1 million unique cDNA reads from the same blood draw for two donors, one aged 18 to 30 and one aged 80 or older. Using deep sequencing normalized with unique cDNA molecular identifiers, the study measured how TCR beta repertoire diversity changes with age. Four age groups were formed from the donors: young (average about 15 years), middle-aged (roughly 38), aged (62) and long-lived (82). General findings and caveats noted by the study authors: Estimates of total diversity based on one million sequenced T cells were considered lower bounds and underestimates. Observed TCR beta diversity per million T cells fell roughly linearly with age, and a significant reduction was already apparent by age about 43. There was a strong correlation between observed TCR beta diversity and the percentage of naive T cells measured by flow cytometry. Since profiling was done on bulk unsorted PBMCs, naive and antigen-experienced compartments could not be conclusively compared. Compared with the aged group, the long-lived group had more naive CD4+ T cells, fewer expanded clones and increased TCR diversity, suggesting age selection. Because the CMV infection status of the donors was unknown, age-related changes in expanded clonotypes may potentially have been confounded.

The roughly 38 donors, aged about 6 to 90 years, were systemically healthy Caucasian individuals from Russia. Ten milliliters of peripheral blood were drawn from each donor into EDTA-treated Vacutainer tubes. Ficoll-Paque density-gradient centrifugation was used to isolate PBMCs, with at least 6.5 million obtained per sample. Total RNA was extracted from PBMCs with Trizol reagent, with at least 6 micrograms obtained per sample. For every donor, an aliquot of PBMCs went through flow cytometry to measure the percentages of naive CD45RAhigh/CD27high T cells. The CDR3 measures 15 amino acids from cysteine to phenylalanine. The entry retains the CDR3 DNA only, 45 bases that are in frame from base 1. For CDR1 and CDR2, the germline V gene (reference sequence) lists MNHEY and SMNVEV. V ends up 5 bases short and J 9 bases short, with an unmatched junction base count of 16. The library was built by means of 5' RACE. These reads were obtained on an Illumina HiSeq 2500. A second PCR of roughly 6 to 11 cycles was run with a J-beta primer mix and a sample-barcoded 5' primer. Each TCR beta cDNA molecule received a unique molecular identifier from a template-switch 5' adaptor carrying 12 random nucleotides. Each sample yielded at least 3 million CDR3-containing paired-end reads. First-strand cDNA was synthesized from all RNA with the Mint cDNA synthesis kit, primed by a TRBC-specific oligonucleotide. After uracil-DNA glycosylase treatment, a first 18-cycle PCR used universal primers M1SS and BC2_uni_R on all cDNA. In the paper's pipeline: Each sample was normalized by randomly selecting 1 million high-quality reads, each carrying a distinct molecular identifier. Instead of being binned into consensus sequences, reads that shared molecular identifiers were thrown out. MiTCR, set to a Q25 quality threshold and the strictest error-elimination algorithm, was used for CDR3 identification, clonotype clustering and error correction. Lower-bound total TCR beta diversity was estimated with a nonparametric unseen species model using Euler transformation. TCRdb itself trimmed the public reads at Q25 with fastp, ran MiXCR and retained productive beta chains. Rows with one shared CDR3 protein collapse into an entry with the most common genes and DNA. These V and J calls derive from TCRdb rather than the authors' analysis. Counted in this sample were about 1.4 million distinct CDR3 sequences; approximately 63% of them appeared once. The biggest ten clones account for roughly 6.3% of the sample.

This clonotype was seen only a few times. No cognate antigen has been identified for it. Base qualities are not recorded, but no much larger clone differs from it by a single base. This sequence originates from a man younger than 30 in good health. The chain couples TRBV27 to TRBJ2-7, and 7 junction bases match TRBD1. Sequencing was carried out using blood. The nucleotide sequence is TGTGCCAGCAGTCAACCACCGGGACAGTTACATAGGCAGTACTTC. This codes for CASSQPPGQLHRQYF.